This note documents a single TCR beta chain sequence. The clone's antigen remains unknown. No much larger clonotype is one base removed from it; base qualities were not supplied. These data are taken from a study of shared clonotypes between healthy human individuals (dated by TCRdb to 2018 to 2021). Some background on the complete study: The cohort comprised two women and a few men aged 18 to 49 years. Per donor, three plates each were used for CD4 naive and CD4 memory, two for CD8 naive, and one for CD8 memory. The study deeply sequenced blood TCR repertoires of 5 or 6 healthy adults to estimate repertoire size and the extent of clonotype sharing between individuals. To increase sequencing depth and limit assay-specific biases, TCR repertoire library preparation and sequencing were carried out by different laboratories using diverse techniques. Leukapheresis yielded between about 0.8 and 9.5 billion PBMCs per donor.

Using the deep immunoSEQ assay, TCR CDR3 regions were amplified from genomic DNA by multiplex PCR. For each cell subset, the extracted genomic DNA was distributed evenly across all wells of several immunoSEQ 96-well plates, and each plate served as one replicate. For sorted subsets, each replicate PCR was loaded with 200 to 250 ng genomic DNA, equivalent to 30,000 or so T cell genomes. Purified libraries were quantified with a Qubit 3.0 fluorometer, sized on a Bioanalyzer 2100, and re-quantified with the KAPA Library Quantification kit. Every immunoSEQ 96-well plate was sequenced on a dedicated single-read 150-cycle Illumina NextSeq 550 flow cell. Turning to the authors' computational methods: The immunoSEQ output contained only junctional sequences without quality scores, so filtering could not match that applied to full-length reads. To assign V/J genes and CDR3, sequences were annotated using PyIR, a Python wrapper for IgBLAST v1.9, with IMGT germline references. Reads were removed for weak V/J assignments (E-value above 1e-6), missing CDR3, stop codons, out-of-frame junctions, or ambiguous translated residues. V3J clonotypes were defined by identical inferred V gene, J gene, and CDR3 amino acid sequence. Percentage overlap between repertoires was computed as shared unique clonotypes divided by the size of the smaller repertoire. Richness of each repertoire was evaluated using RTK rarefaction, the Chao1 estimator, and Recon v2.1 estimates of unobserved clonotypes. Generation probabilities for all TCRbeta clonotypes obtained by the gDNA method from several donors were computed using OLGA. In its TCRdb copy, this immuneACCESS table keeps in-frame sequences only and misses some clones. Where compared with another copy, unresolved V genes explain less than half of these, and the others have no known cause. That table gives V, J and clone size, and the DNA gave D and trimming. The sample table holds some 2.1 million clones, of which approximately 92% were seen once. The biggest ten clones account for about 1.6% of the sample.

The CDR3, cysteine through phenylalanine, is 16 amino acids long. CDR3 DNA only is kept here, 48 bases in frame from base 1. CDR1 MGHDK and CDR2 SYGVNS were looked up in the germline V gene. V and J are trimmed by 7 bases and 0 bases, and the gene matches miss 10 bases of the junction. What the research found in general, with its limitations: The genetic and exposure-history diversity represented was limited by the small number of donors. Higher generation probabilities were observed for clonotypes shared by all four sorted-subset donors than for non-shared clonotypes. Naive subsets generally had larger estimated clonotype richness than memory subsets did. Sampling was restricted to blood, and TCR repertoires in tissues likely differ from the TCR repertoires found in blood. Pairwise subsampling led to the expectation that sequencing depth would affect the degree of clonotype sharing among donors. Incomplete sequencing was indicated by rarefaction of sorted-subset datasets, despite the large sequencing depth. Around 5.4% of naive CD4, 3% to 3.5% of naive CD8, about 2.5% of memory CD4, and approximately 0.4% of memory CD8 clonotypes were shared across four donors.

CD8 naive samples were obtained by positive selection for CCR7 among CD45RO-negative cells, yielding a CD45RA+CCR7+ population from which TemRA cells were excluded. Healthy HIV-negative adults with no recently reported acute infections or vaccinations were included as donors. Every donor was a Caucasian adult living in Nashville, Tennessee, USA. Blood was collected by leukapheresis, and PBMCs were isolated by Ficoll-Histopaque density gradient centrifugation and then cryopreserved in liquid nitrogen vapor phase. Analytical flow cytometry was used to check the purity and quantity of each magnetically sorted T cell population. Each sorted fraction had its genomic DNA isolated and then quantified by UV absorbance on a Nanodrop 2000c.

The sequencing input was naive CD8+ T cells from PBMCs. Read against the paper, the sample's cell subset or site label means: CD45RA+CCR7+. The source is a man aged 18-30 years in good health. Some clones in this sample may be carry-over from other donors' samples. The chain links TRBV25-1 with TRBJ2-3; TRBD1 agrees with 7 junctional bases. CDR3 reads: CASTDRALPSTDTQYF. The nucleotide sequence is given as TGTGCCAGCACCGACAGGGCATTGCCCAGCACAGATACGCAGTATTTT. Here the CDR3 is joined to the reference TRBV25-1 and TRBJ2-3 genes, and the full variable domain is: EADIYQTPRYLVIGTGKKITLECSQTMGHDKMYWYQQDPGMELHLIHYSYGVNSTEKGDLSSESTVSRIRTEHFPLTLESARPSHTSQYLCASTDRALPSTDTQYFGPGTRLTVL.